This entry concerns a single T cell receptor (beta chain). Antigen unknown. The record originates from a study of T cell responses to AZD1222 COVID-19 vaccine. V lost 0 bases to trimming and J lost 5 bases, with 16 bases between them. The length of the CDR3 is 16 residues. CDR1 KGHSH and CDR2 LQKENI come from the germline V gene. Study results and limitations: Spike was spanned by vaccine-associated CD4 TCRs, with dominance at 160-218 and 743-854. There were repertoire samples only from the period after the peak T cell response. Donors skewed white British and female; clonal diversity was possibly underestimated.

TCRdb keeps only in-frame clones here, not all; method: immunoSEQ multiplex PCR. The data hold 90,000 or so clones, with around 89% observed a single time. The V gene is TRBV18, the J gene TRBJ2-5; the D is unclear. The receptor comes from an adult who received the AZD1222 COVID-19 vaccine. The specimen comprised peripheral blood, sampled 28 days after the second AZD1222 dose. The CDR3 loop is CASSPPGISSVETQYF. The CDR3 bases are TGTGCCAGCTCACCACCGGGGATTTCCTCCGTGGAGACCCAGTACTTC. The full variable domain, its missing parts supplied by reference TRBV18 and TRBJ2-5, is NAGVMQNPRHLVRRRGQEARLRCSPMKGHSHVYWYRQLPEEGLKFMVYLQKENIIDESGMPKERFSAEFPKEGPSILRIQQVVRGDSAAYFCASSPPGISSVETQYFGPGTRLLVL.